These 23 T cell receptor beta chains originate from one sample sequenced in a study of T cell responses to AZD1222 COVID-19 vaccine. Method: immunoSEQ multiplex PCR; TCRdb's copy keeps in-frame clones and lacks some. The sample lists nearly 110,000 clones, about 90% occurring once. The material sequenced was peripheral blood, taken on day 0 of AZD1222 vaccination. Receptor source: an adult in good health.

This rearrangement joins TRBV6-4 to TRBJ1-2, with no clear D. Trimming cost V 3 bases and J 0 bases, with 5 bases left between them. Germline CDR1 is MRHNA and CDR2 is SNTAGT. This CDR3 spans 13 amino acids. CDR3 region: CASSESANYGYTF. The CDR3 region has the DNA TGTGCCAGCAGTGAGAGCGCTAACTATGGCTACACCTTC.

The chain recombines TRBV27 with TRBJ2-4, with D possibly being TRBD2 (5 bases). Trimming pared 2 bases from V and 7 bases from J, leaving 9 bases between. This CDR3 region has 13 residues. CDR1 and CDR2 from the germline V gene are MNHEY and SMNVEV (reference sequence). The CDR3 DNA is TGTGCCAGCAGTTTACGGGGAACGAACATTCAGTACTTC. It yields the protein CASSLRGTNIQYF.

The chain recombines TRBV30 with TRBJ1-6; no clear D. The CDR3 has 12 residues. CDR1 is GTSNPN, CDR2 SVGIG, per germline (reference sequence). Trimming removed 4 bases at V and 9 bases at J, with 10 bases between. CDR3 nucleotides: TGTGCCTGGACCTCGCGGGTTTCACCCCTCCACTTT. Its translation is CAWTSRVSPLHF.

The rearrangement joins TRBV10-3 to TRBJ2-3, with D tentatively TRBD1 (5 bases). The CDR3 contains 12 residues. The ends were cut back, 11 bases at V and 5 bases at J, with 14 bases in the middle. Germline CDR1 ENHRY, CDR2 SYGVKD. The CDR3 here is CAVRGTQDTQYF. The CDR3 DNA follows: TGTGCCGTAAGGGGTACGCAAGATACGCAGTATTTT.

The J gene is TRBJ2-7, the V gene TRBV7-9; tentative D call: TRBD1 (5 bases). From germline, CDR1 is SEHNR and CDR2 FQNEAQ (reference sequence). The CDR3 is 13 amino acids. Trimming took off 5 bases at V and 4 bases at J, with 12 bases between the two ends. This CDR3 reads CASSPPQVYEQYF. The CDR3 DNA reads TGTGCCAGCAGCCCCCCACAGGTTTACGAGCAGTACTTC.

This rearrangement joins TRBV7-9 to TRBJ2-7; 7 nucleotides match TRBD1. The germline V gene has CDR1 SEHNR and CDR2 FQNEAQ (reference sequence). V shed 2 bases and J 7 bases; nucleotides not matched to a gene: 11. CDR3 length: 15 amino acids. CDR3 bases: TGTGCCAGCAGCTTAAAAGGGACAGCTCTAGTGGAGCAGTACTTC. It codes for CASSLKGTALVEQYF.

The chain uses TRBV5-1 and TRBJ2-3; TRBD1 is a possible D gene (5 bases). The V end lost 2 bases, the J end lost 3 bases, and 10 bases lay between the germline ends. The CDR3 has 14 amino acids. Germline CDR1 and CDR2: SGHRS and YFSETQ. CDR3 nucleotide sequence: TGCGCCAGCAGCTTTTACACAGGAACAGATACGCAGTATTTT. The encoded protein is CASSFYTGTDTQYF.

The chain recombines TRBV5-4 with TRBJ2-7, with 7 bases aligning to TRBD1. CDR1 and CDR2 (germline): SGHNT, YYREEE (reference sequence). The CDR3 sequence is 16 residues long. V was clipped by 3 bases and J by 0 bases; unmatched bases: 9. CDR3 nucleotides: TGTGCCAGCAGCTCACCCACGACAGGGTTCTCCTACGAGCAGTACTTC. Translated, it gives CASSSPTTGFSYEQYF.

The V and J genes are TRBV30 and TRBJ1-1, with D maybe TRBD1 (5 bases). The CDR3 has 12 residues. V lost 8 bases and J lost 4, with 14 bases in between. Germline CDR1 and CDR2: GTSNPN and SVGIG (reference sequence). CDR3 in DNA: TGTGCCATAACGCGGGGGAGCACTGAAGCTTTCTTT. Translation: CAITRGSTEAFF.

This clone was seen once. V usage is TRBV3-1 (or the pseudogene TRBV3-2) and J usage is TRBJ2-7, with 13 bases identical to TRBD2. This CDR3 region has 16 residues. The germline V gene encodes CDR1 LGHDT and CDR2 YNNKEL (reference sequence). The junction had 9 bases not matched to a gene; V was cut back by 4 bases and J by 6 bases. CDR3 protein: CASSPGLAGALGEQYF. For the CDR3, the DNA is TGTGCCAGCAGCCCCGGACTAGCGGGAGCCCTCGGCGAGCAGTACTTC.

The chain has TRBV3-1 (or the pseudogene TRBV3-2) and TRBJ2-1, with 9 bases identical to TRBD1. Trimming at V came to 5 bases and at J to 2 bases, leaving 4 bases not matched to a gene. CDR3 length equals 15 residues. The V gene's germline CDR1 is LGHDT and CDR2 YNNKEL (reference sequence). CDR3 nucleotide sequence: TGTGCCAGCAGCGGACAGGGGTTACCCTACAATGAGCAGTTCTTC. The encoded protein is CASSGQGLPYNEQFF.

V usage is TRBV19 and J usage is TRBJ2-7; TRBD1 is a possible D gene (5 bases). Germline V gene data show CDR1 as LNHDA and CDR2 as SQIVND (reference sequence). V dropped 6 bases and J dropped 4 bases, with 16 bases sitting between them. The CDR3 has 14 residues. The CDR3 DNA sequence: TGTGCCAGTAGGCAGGGTTTGCCCCCATACGAGCAGTACTTC. It translates to CASRQGLPPYEQYF.

The chain is built from TRBV10-3 and TRBJ1-5; D is unclear. There are 15 residues in the CDR3. Germline CDR1 reads ENHRY; CDR2 reads SYGVKD. The V gene lost 0 bases and the J gene lost 6 bases, with 12 bases spanning the gap. The CDR3 sequence is CAISESAGVGQPQHF. The CDR3 region has the DNA TGTGCCATCAGTGAGTCTGCCGGGGTCGGTCAGCCCCAGCATTTT.

The CDR3 region has the DNA TGTGCCAGCAGGGTAGACAGGGGGCGTGTGAACGAGCAGTACTTC. Translation gives CASRVDRGRVNEQYF. The chain joins TRBV28 to TRBJ2-7; 10 positions agree with TRBD1. V trimming: 6 bases; J trimming: 5 bases; junction bases outside the gene matches: 10. Per the germline V gene, CDR1 is MDHEN and CDR2 is SYDVKM. The CDR3 loop spans 15 amino acids. The whole variable domain, filled in from reference TRBV28 and TRBJ2-7, reads DVKVTQSSRYLVKRTGEKVFLECVQDMDHENMFWYRQDPGLGLRLIYFSYDVKMKEKGDIPEGYSVSREKKERFSLILESASTNQTSMYLCASRVDRGRVNEQYFGPGTRLTVT.

CDR3 coding DNA: TGTGCCAGCAGTCAAGTCGGTAACACTGAAGCTTTCTTT. Residues: CASSQVGNTEAFF. The V call is TRBV12-3 or TRBV12-4, the J call TRBJ1-1; D gene unclear. The V and J ends lost 5 bases and 2 bases respectively, with 9 bases between them. The CDR3 extends over 13 amino acids.

The J gene is TRBJ1-2, the V gene TRBV19; 7 nucleotides match TRBD1. Germline V gives CDR1 LNHDA, CDR2 SQIVND (reference sequence). V was pared by 6 bases and J by 3 bases, with 7 bases of the junction left unmatched. This CDR3 region has 14 residues. CDR3 amino acids: CASRNDRVDYGYTF. DNA for the CDR3: TGTGCCAGTAGAAATGACAGGGTAGACTATGGCTACACCTTC.

CDR3 coding DNA: TGTGCCAGTAGTATCCGGGGGTACGGCGAGCAGTACTTC. Residues: CASSIRGYGEQYF. The chain couples TRBV19 to TRBJ2-7; maybe TRBD2 (6 bases). Germline V gene lookup returns CDR1 LNHDA and CDR2 SQIVND (reference sequence). Deletions cut 3 bases from V and 6 bases from J, with 12 bases between. CDR3 length: 13 amino acids.

This clone was seen just once. V and J are TRBV19 and TRBJ2-6, with D unclear. Trimming cost V 6 bases and J 2 bases, with 11 bases left between them. This CDR3 region has 15 residues. The germline CDR1 and CDR2 sequences are LNHDA and SQIVND (reference sequence). The DNA of the CDR3 is TGTGCCAGTAGGTCTGGGTTTCCTGGGGCCAACGTCCTGACTTTC. This codes for CASRSGFPGANVLTF.

This chain connects TRBV24-1 to TRBJ2-1, with a weak D call TRBD2 (5 bases). V was trimmed by 6 bases and J by 1 base, leaving 9 bases between them. Germline CDR1 is KGHDR and CDR2 is SFDVKD. The CDR3 contains 14 residues. DNA for the CDR3: TGTGCCACCAGTAGCGGATCGTCCTACAATGAGCAGTTCTTC. It encodes CATSSGSSYNEQFF.

The gene calls are TRBV7-2 and TRBJ2-5; tentative D call: TRBD2 (6 bases). Germline V lookup: CDR1 SGHTA, CDR2 FQGNSA. V shed 4 bases and J shed 5 bases, with 14 bases lying between them. The CDR3 consists of 14 residues. CDR3 sequence reads: CASSSGGGKETQYF. In nucleotides, the CDR3 is TGTGCCAGCAGCTCAGGCGGCGGGAAGGAGACCCAGTACTTC.

V is TRBV5-5 and J is TRBJ2-4; 9 nucleotides line up with TRBD1. The length of the CDR3 is 15 residues. Germline trimming cut 0 bases from V and 9 bases from J; bases unmatched to any gene: 7. CDR1 is SGHKS and CDR2 is YYEKEE in the germline V gene (reference sequence). CDR3 DNA sequence: TGTGCCAGCAGCTTGGTTGTGGGACAGGGTGTCATTCAGTACTTC. This codes for CASSLVVGQGVIQYF.

The chain employs TRBV5-1 and TRBJ2-2; no firm D call. This CDR3 has 15 residues. Germline loops: CDR1 SGHRS, CDR2 YFSETQ. The V and J ends lost 1 base and 4 bases respectively, with 11 bases between them. This CDR3 is CASSLRLASTGELFF. The CDR3 coding sequence is TGCGCCAGCAGCTTGAGGCTGGCGAGCACCGGGGAGCTGTTTTTT. Full variable domain (outside the CDR3, taken from reference TRBV5-1 and TRBJ2-2): KAGVTQTPRYLIKTRGQQVTLSCSPISGHRSVSWYQQTPGQGLQFLFEYFSETQRNKGNFPGRFSGRQFSNSRSEMNVSTLELGDSALYLCASSLRLASTGELFFGEGSRLTVL.

The chain recombines TRBV28 with TRBJ1-3, with TRBD1 identical over 7 bases. The CDR3 extends over 14 amino acids. Looked up from germline, CDR1 is MDHEN and CDR2 is SYDVKM. V trimming: 7 bases; J trimming: 0 bases; junction bases outside the gene matches: 3. This CDR3 is CASKRDSSGNTIYF. CDR3 sequence (DNA): TGTGCCAGCAAGAGGGACAGCTCTGGAAACACCATATATTTT.